This TCR beta chain stems from a study of T cell responses to AZD1222 COVID-19 vaccine. Turning to the study itself: The study pooled second doses at about 4 or about 12 weeks.

Broader study findings: Baseline seropositivity occurred in only six AZD1222 recipients. Repertoire sampling happened only post peak T cell response.

The germline V gene has CDR1 GTSNPN and CDR2 SVGIG (reference sequence). With 1 base clipped from V and 5 bases from J, the junction kept 4 bases outside the gene matches. The CDR3 length is 14 residues. Profiling relied on immunoSEQ multiplex PCR, and the TCRdb table lists in-frame clones only, not all of them. This sample carries 130,000 or so clones, roughly 84% of them seen once, and the ten largest clones take roughly an eighth. As concerns this clone: Its target is not known.

This sequence was found in an adult in good health. This chain connects TRBV30 to TRBJ2-5; 10 bases line up with TRBD1. The specimen comprised peripheral blood, sampled on day 0 of AZD1222 vaccination. The DNA of the CDR3 is TGTGCCTGGAGTGGGACAGGGGGAAAGGAGACCCAGTACTTC. This gives the protein CAWSGTGGKETQYF.